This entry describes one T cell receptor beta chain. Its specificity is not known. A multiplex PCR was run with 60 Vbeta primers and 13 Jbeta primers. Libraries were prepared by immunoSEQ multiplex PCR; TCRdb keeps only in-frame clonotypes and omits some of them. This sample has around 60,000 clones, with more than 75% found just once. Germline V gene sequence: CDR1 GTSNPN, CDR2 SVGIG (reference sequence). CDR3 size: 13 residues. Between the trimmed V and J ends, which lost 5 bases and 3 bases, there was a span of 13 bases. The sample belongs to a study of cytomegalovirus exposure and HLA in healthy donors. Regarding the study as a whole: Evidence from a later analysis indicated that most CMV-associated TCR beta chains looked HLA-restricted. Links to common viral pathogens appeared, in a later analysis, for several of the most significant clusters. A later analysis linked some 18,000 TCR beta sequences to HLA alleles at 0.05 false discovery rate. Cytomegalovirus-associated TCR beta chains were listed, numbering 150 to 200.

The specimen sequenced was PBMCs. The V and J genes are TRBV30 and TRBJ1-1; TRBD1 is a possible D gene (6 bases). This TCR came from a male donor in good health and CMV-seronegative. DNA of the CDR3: TGTGCCTGGGAACTGGGGGCTGACACTGAAGCTTTCTTT. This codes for CAWELGADTEAFF.